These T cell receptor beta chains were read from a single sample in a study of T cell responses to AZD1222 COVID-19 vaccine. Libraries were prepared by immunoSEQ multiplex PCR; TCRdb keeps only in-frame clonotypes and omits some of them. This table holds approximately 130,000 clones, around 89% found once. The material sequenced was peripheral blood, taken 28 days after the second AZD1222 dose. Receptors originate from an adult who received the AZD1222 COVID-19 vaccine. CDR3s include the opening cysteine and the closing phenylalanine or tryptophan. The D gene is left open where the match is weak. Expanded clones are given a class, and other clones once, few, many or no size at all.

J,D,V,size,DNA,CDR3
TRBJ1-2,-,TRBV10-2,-,TGCGCCAGCAGTGAGGGGGTTGGGAATGGCTACACCTTC,CASSEGVGNGYTF
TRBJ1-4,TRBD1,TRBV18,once,TGTGCCAGCTCACGGGACAGGTCCGAGGAAAAACTGTTTTTT,CASSRDRSEEKLFF
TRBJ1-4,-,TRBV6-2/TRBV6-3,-,TGTGCCAGCAGTTACTTGGTCTCTAATGAAAAACTGTTTTTT,CASSYLVSNEKLFF
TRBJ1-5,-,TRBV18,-,TGTGCCAGCTCACCACGAGGGTTGAGCAATCAGCCCCAGCATTTT,CASSPRGLSNQPQHF
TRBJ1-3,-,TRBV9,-,TGTGCCAGCACCACAGGTTACTCTGGAAACACCATATATTTT,CASTTGYSGNTIYF
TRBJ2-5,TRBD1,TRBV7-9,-,TGTGCCAGCAGCTGGATACCGGGACAGGGGCGGGAGACCCAGTACTTC,CASSWIPGQGRETQYF
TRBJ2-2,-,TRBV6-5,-,TGTGCCACAGGAGCCCAGCCGAAAAACACCGGGGAGCTGTTTTTT,CATGAQPKNTGELFF
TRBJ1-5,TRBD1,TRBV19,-,TGTGCCAGTAGTATAGAAGCGACAGGGGACGGCCAGCCCCAGCATTTT,CASSIEATGDGQPQHF
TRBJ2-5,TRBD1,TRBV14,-,TGTGCCAGCAGCCAAAAGTCTATAACGGCAGGGGGCGGGGAGACCCAGTACTTC,CASSQKSITAGGGETQYF
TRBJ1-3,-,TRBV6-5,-,TGTGCCAGCAGTTACTCGACTCTGCCGGGAAACACCATATATTTT,CASSYSTLPGNTIYF
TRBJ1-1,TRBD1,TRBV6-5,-,TGTGCCAGCAGTTACCGTCGACAGGGAGGGACTGAAGCTTTCTTT,CASSYRRQGGTEAFF
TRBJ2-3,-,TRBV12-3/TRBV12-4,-,TGTGCCAGCAGTTTAGGGGGAGAGGGTACGCAGTATTTT,CASSLGGEGTQYF
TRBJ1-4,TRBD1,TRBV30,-,TGTGCCTGGGACCCCCGGGACAGGGGTGAAAAACTGTTTTTT,CAWDPRDRGEKLFF
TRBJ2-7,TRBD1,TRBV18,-,TGTGCCAGCTCACAAGGGACAGGGGATCAAAACGAGCAGTACTTC,CASSQGTGDQNEQYF
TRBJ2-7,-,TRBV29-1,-,TGCAGCGTTGTAGAAGGGAGCTCCTACGAGCAGTACTTC,CSVVEGSSYEQYF
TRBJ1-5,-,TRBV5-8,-,TGTGCCAGCAGCTTGGAAGGGTATAGCAATCAGCCCCAGCATTTT,CASSLEGYSNQPQHF
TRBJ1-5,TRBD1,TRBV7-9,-,TGTGCCAGCAGCTTAGTCGGACAGGGGGCGTCCCCCAATCAGCCCCAGCATTTT,CASSLVGQGASPNQPQHF
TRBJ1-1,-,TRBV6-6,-,TGTGCCAGCAGTTACAGGACTGAAGCTTTCTTT,CASSYRTEAFF
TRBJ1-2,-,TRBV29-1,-,TGCAGCGCCTTGATGGGGGTCTATGGCTACACCTTC,CSALMGVYGYTF
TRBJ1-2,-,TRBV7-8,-,TGTGCCAGCAGCCCCGGGGTCCTGAACTATGGCTACACCTTC,CASSPGVLNYGYTF
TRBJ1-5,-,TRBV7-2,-,TGTGCCAGCAGCCCTCGGACGGACAATCAGCCCCAGCATTTT,CASSPRTDNQPQHF
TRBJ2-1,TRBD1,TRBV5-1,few,TGCGCCAGCAGTCTTCCCGGGACAGGGGCCAATGAGCAGTTCTTC,CASSLPGTGANEQFF
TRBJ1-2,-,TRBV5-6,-,TGTGCCAGCAGCTTGCCGGAGCCCTATGGCTACACCTTC,CASSLPEPYGYTF
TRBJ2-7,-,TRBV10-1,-,TGCGCCAGCAGCCGGGACCGCAGTGAGCAGTACTTC,CASSRDRSEQYF
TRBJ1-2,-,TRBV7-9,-,TGTGCCAGCAGCTTAGACAACCGACTAGCTAACTATGGCTACACCTTC,CASSLDNRLANYGYTF
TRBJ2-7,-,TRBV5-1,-,TGCGCCAGCAGCGTGGACTCTGGACCCTACGAGCAGTACTTC,CASSVDSGPYEQYF
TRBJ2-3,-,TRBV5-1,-,TGCGCCAGCAGCCCACCGGGGACCTCAAGCACAGATACGCAGTATTTT,CASSPPGTSSTDTQYF
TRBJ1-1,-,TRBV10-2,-,TGCGCCAGCAGGACAGGCCAGGCGTTAACTGAAGCTTTCTTT,CASRTGQALTEAFF
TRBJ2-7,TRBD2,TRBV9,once,TGTGCCAGCAGCGTAGGGCTAGCGGGAGGCCCCTACGAGCAGTACTTC,CASSVGLAGGPYEQYF
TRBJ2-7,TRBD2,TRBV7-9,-,TGTGCCAGCAGCTTCGGTGGTCTCCTTAAAAGCGGGGGACGATACGAGCAGTACTTC,CASSFGGLLKSGGRYEQYF
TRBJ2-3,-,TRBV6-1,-,TGTGCCAGCAGTGAAGACCAATTAACAGATACGCAGTATTTT,CASSEDQLTDTQYF
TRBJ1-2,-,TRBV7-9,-,TGTGCCAGCAGCTTGGGACCAGCACAGGGATCCTATGGCTACACCTTC,CASSLGPAQGSYGYTF
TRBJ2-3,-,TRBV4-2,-,TGTGCCAGCAGCCAAGATAGGTCCCTCCGGGGTACGCAGTATTTT,CASSQDRSLRGTQYF
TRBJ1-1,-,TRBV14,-,TGTGCCAGCAGCCAAGATCAGGGGATGAACACTGAAGCTTTCTTT,CASSQDQGMNTEAFF
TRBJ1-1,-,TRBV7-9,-,TGTGCCAGCAGCTTACAGGCCCCGAACACTGAAGCTTTCTTT,CASSLQAPNTEAFF
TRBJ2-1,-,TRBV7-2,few,TGTGCCAGCAGCTTAGGACCCTACAATGAGCAGTTCTTC,CASSLGPYNEQFF
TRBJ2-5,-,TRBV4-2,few,TGTGCCAGCAGCCCACGGTCAGCCCGGGAGACCCAGTACTTC,CASSPRSARETQYF
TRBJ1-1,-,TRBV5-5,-,TGTGCCAGCAGCACGGGCGGGACCCTGAACACTGAAGCTTTCTTT,CASSTGGTLNTEAFF
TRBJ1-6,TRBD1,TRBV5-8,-,TGTGCCAGCAGCTGGGGACAGGGGGCGGAATCACCCCTCCACTTT,CASSWGQGAESPLHF
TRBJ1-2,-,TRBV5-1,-,TGCGCCAGCAGCTTGGAATCCTCCAGAGGGGTGGAACAAAACTATGGCTACACCTTC,CASSLESSRGVEQNYGYTF
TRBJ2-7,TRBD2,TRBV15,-,TGTGCCACCAGCCCTTACCTAGCGGGGGGGGTCTCCTACGAGCAGTACTTC,CATSPYLAGGVSYEQYF
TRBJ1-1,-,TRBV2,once,TGTGCCAGCAGTGAACAGGAGAACACTGAAGCTTTCTTT,CASSEQENTEAFF
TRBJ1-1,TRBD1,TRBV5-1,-,TGCGCCAGCAGCGATACGACAGGGGCGAACACTGAAGCTTTCTTT,CASSDTTGANTEAFF